Sequencing of this TCR beta chain was carried out in a study of shared clonotypes between healthy human individuals. Study summary: Researchers drew samples from two women and a few men aged 18 to 49. The study, taken as a whole, reports: The diversity represented, both genetic and in exposure history, was limited by few donors. Inspection by rarefaction showed sorted-subset sequencing to be incomplete despite large depth. Naive subsets, compared against memory subsets, generally had larger estimated richness values.

Germline CDR1 reads SGHKS; CDR2 reads YYEKEE (reference sequence). This CDR3 comprises 13 residues. V lost 1 base and J lost 7, with 9 bases in between. A note on this clone: Its antigen is as yet unknown.

Sequencing used immunoSEQ multiplex PCR; TCRdb keeps in-frame clones, though not all of them. Seen here are 650,000 to 750,000 clones, less than 80% observed once, and the top ten hold approximately 1.8%. J is TRBJ1-5 and V is TRBV5-5, with unresolved D. Sequenced material: memory CD4+ T cells sorted from blood. This sample's subset: CD45RA-negative fraction. The receptor was isolated from a woman in her 30s in good health. The CDR3 region has the DNA TGTGCCAGCAGCTTGAGTGGCCAGCAGCCCCAGCATTTT. This translates into CASSLSGQQPQHF.